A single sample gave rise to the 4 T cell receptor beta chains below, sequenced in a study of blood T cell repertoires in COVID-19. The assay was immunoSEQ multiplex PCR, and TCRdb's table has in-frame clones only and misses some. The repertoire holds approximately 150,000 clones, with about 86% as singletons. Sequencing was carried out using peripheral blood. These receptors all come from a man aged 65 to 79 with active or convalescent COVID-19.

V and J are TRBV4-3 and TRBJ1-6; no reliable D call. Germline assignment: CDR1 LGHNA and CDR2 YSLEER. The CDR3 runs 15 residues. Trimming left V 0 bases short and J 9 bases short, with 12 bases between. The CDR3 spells CASSQEHLALSPLHF. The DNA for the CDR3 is TGCGCCAGCAGCCAAGAGCACCTAGCACTTTCACCCCTCCACTTT.

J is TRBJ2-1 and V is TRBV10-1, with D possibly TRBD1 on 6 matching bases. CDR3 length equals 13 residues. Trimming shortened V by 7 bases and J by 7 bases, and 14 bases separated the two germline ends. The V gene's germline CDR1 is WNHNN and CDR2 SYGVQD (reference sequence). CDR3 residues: CASNPGAGNEQFF. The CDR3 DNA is TGCGCCAGCAATCCAGGGGCTGGTAATGAGCAGTTCTTC.

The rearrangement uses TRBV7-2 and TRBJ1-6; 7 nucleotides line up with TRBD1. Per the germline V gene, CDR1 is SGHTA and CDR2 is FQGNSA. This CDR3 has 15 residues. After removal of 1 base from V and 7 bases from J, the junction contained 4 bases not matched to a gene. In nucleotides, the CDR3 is TGTGCCAGCAGCTTAGGGGGACAGCGGAATTCACCCCTCCACTTT. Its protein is CASSLGGQRNSPLHF.

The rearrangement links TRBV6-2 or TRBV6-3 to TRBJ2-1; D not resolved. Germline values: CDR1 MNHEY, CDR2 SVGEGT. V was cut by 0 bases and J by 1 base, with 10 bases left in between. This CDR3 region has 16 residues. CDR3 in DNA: TGTGCCAGCAGTTACTCGAGAAATACGTCCTACAATGAGCAGTTCTTC. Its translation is CASSYSRNTSYNEQFF.